Reported below is one T cell receptor (beta chain). The assay was immunoSEQ multiplex PCR, and TCRdb's table has in-frame clones only and misses some. The sample records roughly 150,000 clones, approximately 80% being singletons. The data were taken from a study of blood T cell repertoires in COVID-19. Study summary: Donors in the United States, Italy and Spain gave samples during acute or convalescent COVID-19. T cells, B-cell-depleted T cells, or PBMCs provided the cDNA or gDNA that served as material.

Symptom resolution, clearance, or two negative PCRs marked donors in Cohort 3 as recovered. The source of this sequence is a man aged 35-49 years who had recovered from COVID-19. Sequencing input: PBMCs or T cells enriched from blood (not recorded which).

The CDR3 sequence: CASSLTVTSYEQYF. The CDR3 nucleotides are TGTGCCAGCAGCTTGACAGTGACCTCCTACGAGCAGTACTTC. The chain couples TRBV13 to TRBJ2-7; D possibly corresponds to TRBD1 (5 bases). The germline V and J ends were trimmed by 3 bases and 0 bases, with 9 bases remaining between them. Germline V gene data show CDR1 as PRHDT and CDR2 as FYEKMQ (reference sequence). The CDR3 is 14 residues long.